The 11 T cell receptor beta chains presented below share a single source sample, sequenced in a study of response to subunit inactivated influenza vaccine. TCRdb itself ran the RT-PCR reads through MiXCR, one entry per CDR3 protein. The table has 250,000 to 350,000 distinct CDR3 sequences, 22% seen once. This specimen consisted of PBMCs from blood, obtained around 22 months after vaccination. The receptors were gathered from a man aged 50-75 years who received an inactivated influenza vaccine.

This clonotype was found a few times. The J gene is TRBJ2-1, the V gene TRBV20-1; 7 bases match TRBD2. The CDR3 sequence is 16 residues long. Germline V CDR1 and CDR2: DFQATT, SNEGSKA (reference sequence). J was trimmed by 7 bases and V by 2 bases; bases with no gene match: 14. The DNA of the CDR3 is TGCAGTGCTAGATATCCAGCGGGACCAACCGGGAATGAGCAGTTCTTC. Translating gives CSARYPAGPTGNEQFF.

The chain combines TRBV5-1 with TRBJ2-2; 9 nucleotides align to TRBD1. The germline V gene encodes CDR1 SGHRS and CDR2 YFSETQ. The length of the CDR3 is 15 residues. J gave up 6 bases and V 4 bases, and 7 bases lay outside the gene matches. CDR3 nucleotides: TGCGCCAGCAGCACGGGACAGGGAGGAGCCGGGGAGCTGTTTTTT. This sequence encodes CASSTGQGGAGELFF. The full variable domain, its missing parts supplied by reference TRBV5-1 and TRBJ2-2, is KAGVTQTPRYLIKTRGQQVTLSCSPISGHRSVSWYQQTPGQGLQFLFEYFSETQRNKGNFPGRFSGRQFSNSRSEMNVSTLELGDSALYLCASSTGQGGAGELFFGEGSRLTVL.

This clonotype was found a few times. The chain employs TRBV5-1 and TRBJ2-7; D gene ambiguous. Germline V lookup: CDR1 SGHRS, CDR2 YFSETQ. This CDR3 is 16 amino acids long. V was pared by 0 bases and J by 3 bases, with 16 bases between. The CDR3 loop reads CASSLAGSTKGYEQYF. CDR3 nucleotides: TGCGCCAGCAGCTTGGCTGGGTCTACCAAGGGCTACGAGCAGTACTTC.

This clonotype came up many times. The chain combines TRBV20-1 with TRBJ1-5; TRBD1 might be the D (6 bases). V dropped 0 bases and J dropped 5 bases, with 11 bases sitting between them. Looked up from germline, CDR1 is DFQATT and CDR2 is SNEGSKA (reference sequence). The CDR3 is made up of 14 amino acids. In nucleotides, the CDR3 is TGCAGTGCTAGAGATCTACAGGGAGATCAGCCCCAGCATTTT. It is translated as CSARDLQGDQPQHF.

V is TRBV29-1 and J is TRBJ2-3; D unresolved. CDR3 size: 16 residues. The germline V gene encodes CDR1 SQVTM and CDR2 ANQGSEA. Trimming removed 0 bases at V and 0 bases at J, with 13 bases between. The DNA of the CDR3 is TGCAGCGTTGAAGATAGGGCGGCGGCTAGCACAGATACGCAGTATTTT. Translated: CSVEDRAAASTDTQYF.

This clonotype was detected a few times. V usage is TRBV12-3 or TRBV12-4 and J usage is TRBJ1-1, with D possibly matching TRBD1 (6 bases). V was cut by 5 bases and J by 4 bases, with 11 bases left in between. This CDR3 has 13 residues. The CDR3, as DNA: TGTGCCAGCAGTCCGACAGGATTCACTGAAGCTTTCTTT. It yields the protein CASSPTGFTEAFF.

In its sample, this clonotype was seen a few times. This chain connects TRBV6-1 to TRBJ1-6; a weak D match, TRBD1 (5 bases). In germline, CDR1 is MNHNS, CDR2 SASEGT. This CDR3 has 16 amino acids. Trimming left V 3 bases short and J 5 bases short, with 14 bases between. The CDR3 region is CASSDYLRVDNSPLHF. Here the CDR3 DNA reads TGTGCCAGCAGTGACTACCTCAGGGTGGATAATTCACCCCTCCACTTT.

The chain carries TRBV9 and TRBJ1-5, with D perhaps TRBD1 (5 bases). Germline CDR1 SGDLS, CDR2 YYNGEE. Trimming removed 0 bases from V and 6 bases from J, with 7 bases in between. This CDR3 has 13 residues. The CDR3 DNA sequence: TGTGCCAGCAGCGTAGAGGGGAGTCAGCCCCAGCATTTT. Its protein is CASSVEGSQPQHF.

In its sample, this clonotype was seen a few times. V is TRBV6-2 or TRBV6-3 and J is TRBJ2-7, with D perhaps assigned TRBD1 or TRBD2 (6 bases each). Trimming took 7 bases from V and 2 from J, leaving 12 bases between them. The CDR3 has 13 residues. The V gene's germline CDR1 is MNHEY and CDR2 SVGEGT. The CDR3 is CASTTGAAYEQYF. CDR3 nucleotides: TGTGCCAGCACGACGGGGGCGGCCTACGAGCAGTACTTC.

This chain's CDR3 is CASSFDGGSIGEQYF. The CDR3 DNA reads TGTGCCAGCAGCTTTGACGGGGGGAGTATTGGCGAGCAGTACTTC. The chain uses TRBV11-3 and TRBJ2-7, with 7 bases fitting TRBD2. V lost 3 bases and J lost 6; bases outside the gene matches: 11. Per the germline V gene, CDR1 is SGHNT and CDR2 is YENEEA. This CDR3 comprises 15 residues. Combining the CDR3 with reference TRBV11-3 and TRBJ2-7 gives the whole variable domain EAGVVQSPRYKIIEKKQPVAFWCNPISGHNTLYWYLQNLGQGPELLIRYENEEAVDDSQLPKDRFSAERLKGVDSTLKIQPAELGDSAVYLCASSFDGGSIGEQYFGPGTRLTVT.

The J gene is TRBJ1-2, the V gene TRBV4-3, with 8 bases fitting TRBD1. The V and J ends lost 2 bases and 2 bases, in that order; junction bases with no gene match: 1. CDR1 is LGHNA, CDR2 YSLEER, per germline. The length of the CDR3 is 14 residues. CDR3 region: CASSQWTGNYGYTF. The CDR3, as DNA: TGCGCCAGCAGCCAATGGACAGGGAACTATGGCTACACCTTC.